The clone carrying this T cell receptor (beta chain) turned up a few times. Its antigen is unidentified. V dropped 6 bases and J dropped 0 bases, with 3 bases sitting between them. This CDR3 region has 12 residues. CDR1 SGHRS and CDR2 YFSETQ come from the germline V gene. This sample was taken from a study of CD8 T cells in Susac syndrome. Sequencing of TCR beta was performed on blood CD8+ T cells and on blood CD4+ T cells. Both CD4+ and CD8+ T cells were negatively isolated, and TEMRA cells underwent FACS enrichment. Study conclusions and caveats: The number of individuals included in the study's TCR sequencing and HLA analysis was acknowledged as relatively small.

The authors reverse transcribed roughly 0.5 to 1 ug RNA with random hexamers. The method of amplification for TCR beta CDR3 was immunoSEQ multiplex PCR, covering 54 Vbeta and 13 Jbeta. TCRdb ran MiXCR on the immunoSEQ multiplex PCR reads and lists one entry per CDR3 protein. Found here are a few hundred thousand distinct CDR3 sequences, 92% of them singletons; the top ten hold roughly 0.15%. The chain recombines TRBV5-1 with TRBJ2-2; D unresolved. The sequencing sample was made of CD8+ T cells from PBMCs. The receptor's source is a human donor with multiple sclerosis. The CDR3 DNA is TGCGCCAGCACCCCGAACACCGGGGAGCTGTTTTTT. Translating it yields CASTPNTGELFF. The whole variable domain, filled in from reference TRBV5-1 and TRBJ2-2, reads KAGVTQTPRYLIKTRGQQVTLSCSPISGHRSVSWYQQTPGQGLQFLFEYFSETQRNKGNFPGRFSGRQFSNSRSEMNVSTLELGDSALYLCASTPNTGELFFGEGSRLTVL.